The TCR beta chain described here comes from a study of beta chain features in type 1 diabetes (dated by TCRdb to 2017 to 2018). Looking at the study overall: Mean age, gender distribution, total cell number and subset yield were not different between patients and healthy donors. Across all samples, some 100,000,000 sorted cells were examined, and cell number per subset correlated strongly with RNA yield. In the study, TCRB repertoires of sorted circulating CD4+ T cell subsets from recently diagnosed type 1 diabetes patients were compared with those of matched healthy donors. Regulatory and stem cell-like memory subsets were obtained from only 8 patients and roughly 8 healthy donors, while naive and central memory subsets were obtained from all 30 or so donors. Beyond this particular receptor, the publication reports: Naive, central memory and regulatory TCRB repertoires appeared more similar among patients than among healthy donors. Because small numbers of individuals were included in the HLA sub-analyses, any influence of HLA type on TCRB rearrangement was left unresolved. Fewer insertions and more nucleotide deletions at VDJ recombination sites were observed in patients with type 1 diabetes, implying thymic rearrangement abnormalities. Type 1 diabetes patients showed a moderate but significant shortening of TCRB CDR3 length in all four CD4+ subsets. Shorter templates might have been favored by PCR, but patient and control samples were amplified and corrected together, so both groups would have been affected equally by any skew. Because cDNA rather than genomic DNA was sequenced, highly expressing activated cells could have been over-represented, although no difference in activation and CD3 levels was found between groups.

A single peripheral blood draw of about 116 mL on average was collected from each donor into heparinised tubes. Using a panel that included CD45RO, CCR7, CD25, CD127, CD95 and CD27, naive, central memory, regulatory and stem cell-like memory CD4+ T cells were sorted on a BD FACSAria II. A purity above 95% was achieved for all sorted populations. PBMCs were isolated right away by Lymphoprep density gradient centrifugation and were stained directly, without culture. To minimize batch effects, samples were stained and sorted in pairs, one healthy donor with one patient per experiment. The trim is 4 bases for V and 0 bases for J, with a gap of 11 bases between the germline ends. The CDR3, from cysteine to phenylalanine, totals 15 residues. Here the CDR3 DNA is all that survives: 45 bases in frame from base 1. From the germline V gene, CDR1 is SGHRS and CDR2 is YFSETQ. The entire isolated RNA was reverse transcribed using the High Capacity cDNA Reverse Transcription Kit, and thus expressed TCRB transcripts were sequenced. Naive, central memory and regulatory T cell samples underwent deep immunoSEQ sequencing, averaging about 3.57 million total reads per sample. After sorted cells were lysed in RLT buffer, RNA was extracted with DNase-treated RNeasy Micro or Mini kits, with the choice depending on cell number. To prevent cross-contamination, each cell subset was processed individually, whereas patient and healthy donor samples were processed jointly. The immunoSEQ multiplex PCR was used to amplify TCRB sequences from cDNA, generating 87-bp fragments that spanned the CDR3 region. Amplicons were sequenced on the Illumina HiSeq platform. The paper's data handling went like this. PCR bias was corrected computationally using synthetic template baselines, and reads within Hamming distance 2 were collapsed, with unmergeable singletons discarded. Reads were aligned against IMGT so that V, D and J genes, CDR3 length and insertions or deletions at six rearrangement sites could be assigned. Within each subset, clonotype counts were normalized to the number of sorted cells before true diversity and Gini coefficients were calculated with the tcR R package. The overlap coefficient, calculated on TCRB nucleotide sequences, was used to measure repertoire sharing. Out-of-frame TCRB sequences from naive cells were analyzed to stand in for the pre-selection repertoire. In its TCRdb copy, this immuneACCESS table keeps in-frame sequences only and misses some clones. Where compared with another copy, unresolved V genes explain less than half of these, and the others have no known cause. From that table come the V and J calls and clone size; the DNA was used to work out D and trimming. The sample table shows roughly 730,000 clones, and over 10% are seen once. About 0.02% of the sample is held by the ten biggest clonotypes.

Note on this clone: The target of this receptor is not known. Per-base qualities were not stored, and no clone one base away is much larger.

The specimen was naive CD4+ T cells from blood. The cell subset or site label corresponds to: true naive CD4+ T cells. The source is a man between 18 and 29 years old with type 1 diabetes. The chain is assembled from TRBV5-1 and TRBJ2-1; TRBD1 could be the D gene, as 6 bases match. The CDR3: CASSLQTGSYNEQFF. In nucleotides, the sequence is TGCGCCAGCAGCCTGCAGACAGGCTCCTACAATGAGCAGTTCTTC.